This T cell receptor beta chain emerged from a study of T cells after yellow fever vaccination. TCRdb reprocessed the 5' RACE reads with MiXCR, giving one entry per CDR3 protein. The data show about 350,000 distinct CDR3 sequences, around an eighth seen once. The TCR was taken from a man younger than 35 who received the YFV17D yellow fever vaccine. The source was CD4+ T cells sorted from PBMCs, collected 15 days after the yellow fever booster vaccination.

CDR3 coding DNA: TGTGCCAGCAGCTTAGCGGAGACAGGGGGCGCTGCAGATACGCAGTATTTT. It codes for CASSLAETGGAADTQYF. The chain combines TRBV7-9 with TRBJ2-3; 10 bases are a match to TRBD1. The V segment lost 0 bases and the J segment 4 bases; nucleotides outside the gene matches: 7. The CDR3 loop spans 17 amino acids. Germline lookup yields CDR1 SEHNR and CDR2 FQNEAQ (reference sequence).